This paragraph covers one TCR beta chain sequence. The antigen is not known. This sample is part of a study of cytomegalovirus exposure and HLA in healthy donors. General observations from the study: A few V segments could not be told apart, such as TRBV6-2 and TRBV6-3, and were left out. In a later analysis, the majority of CMV-associated beta chains seemingly showed HLA restriction.

There are 15 residues in the CDR3. Trimming cost V 3 bases and J 4 bases, with 18 bases left between them. From germline, CDR1 is GTSNPN and CDR2 SVGIG (reference sequence). Primers: 60 Vbeta forward and 13 Jbeta reverse. Some clones are missing from TCRdb's copy, which holds only in-frame ones; the method was immunoSEQ multiplex PCR. The table has more than 80,000 clones, under 80% seen once. Source material: PBMCs. The chain links TRBV30 to TRBJ1-2, with a possible D match to TRBD1 (5 bases). The receptor's source is a man between 60 and 75 years old in good health and CMV-seronegative. Here the CDR3 reads CAWSPPGGEVYGYTF. The CDR3 nucleotides are TGTGCCTGGAGCCCCCCGGGGGGGGAGGTCTATGGCTACACCTTC. Combining the CDR3 with reference TRBV30 and TRBJ1-2 gives the whole variable domain SQTIHQWPATLVQPVGSPLSLECTVEGTSNPNLYWYRQAAGRGLQLLFYSVGIGQISSEVPQNLSASRPQDRQFILSSKKLLLSDSGFYLCAWSPPGGEVYGYTFGSGTRLTVV.